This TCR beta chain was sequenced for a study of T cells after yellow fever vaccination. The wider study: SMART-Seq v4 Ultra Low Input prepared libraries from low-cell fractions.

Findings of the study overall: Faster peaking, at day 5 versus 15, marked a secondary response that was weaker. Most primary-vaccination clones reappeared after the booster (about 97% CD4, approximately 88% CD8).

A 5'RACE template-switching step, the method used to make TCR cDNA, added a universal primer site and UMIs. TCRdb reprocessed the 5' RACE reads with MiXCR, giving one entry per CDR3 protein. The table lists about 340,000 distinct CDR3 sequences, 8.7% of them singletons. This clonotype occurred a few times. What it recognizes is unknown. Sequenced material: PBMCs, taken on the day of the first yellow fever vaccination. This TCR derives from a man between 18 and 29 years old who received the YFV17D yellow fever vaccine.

The CDR3 spells CSASSRQGQLIDNQPQHF. DNA for the CDR3: TGCAGTGCTAGTAGTAGACAGGGCCAACTAATCGATAATCAGCCCCAGCATTTT. This chain joins TRBV20-1 and TRBJ1-5, with TRBD1 identical over 7 bases. CDR3 length equals 18 residues. Germline trimming cut 3 bases from V and 4 bases from J; bases unmatched to any gene: 18. Germline V gives CDR1 DFQATT, CDR2 SNEGSKA (reference sequence).